These T cell receptor beta chains were read from a single sample in a study of blood T cell repertoires in COVID-19. Data came from immunoSEQ multiplex PCR; TCRdb stores just in-frame clones and leaves some out. This table has about 380,000 clones, approximately 77% appearing once. The material sequenced was peripheral blood. The receptor source for this set is a human donor with acute or convalescent COVID-19. The donor label of this sample is uncertain. The CDR3 runs from the conserved cysteine through the conserved F or W. Fields, in order: V gene, clone size, J gene, D gene, CDR3 DNA, CDR3 protein. A D gene is named only where the DNA matches it firmly. Some rows have no size entry. The others give once, few or many, or a class for an expanded clone.

>TRBV2|NA|TRBJ2-3|TRBD2
TGTGCCAGCAGCGTAGCGGGGGGGAGGACAGATACGCAGTATTTT
CASSVAGGRTDTQYF
>TRBV28|once|TRBJ1-2|TRBD1
TGTGCCAGCAGGAACAGGGGGAGAATCTATGGCTACACCTTC
CASRNRGRIYGYTF
>TRBV5-1|NA|TRBJ2-3|TRBD1
TGCGCCAGCAGCTTAGGACAGGCAAATAGCCCAGATACGCAGTATTTT
CASSLGQANSPDTQYF
>TRBV28|NA|TRBJ2-2|TRBD2
TGTGCCAGCAGTTTATCTTTCGTGGCGGGAGACACCGGGGAGCTGTTTTTT
CASSLSFVAGDTGELFF
>TRBV5-1|NA|TRBJ2-1|TRBD2
TGCGCCAGCAGCTGGGGACTAACATATGAGCAGTTCTTC
CASSWGLTYEQFF
>TRBV5-4|NA|TRBJ1-1|NA
TGTGCCAGCAGCTTCTTTGGAACAGTGAACACTGAAGCTTTCTTT
CASSFFGTVNTEAFF
>TRBV6-4|few|TRBJ1-2|TRBD1
TGTGCCAGCAGCCCAAGACAGGGTGGGGCTGGCTACACCTTC
CASSPRQGGAGYTF
>TRBV6-5|NA|TRBJ1-1|NA
TGTGCCAGCAGTTTACAGGAGAACACTGAAGCTTTCTTT
CASSLQENTEAFF
>TRBV3-1/TRBV3-2|NA|TRBJ2-7|TRBD2
TGTGCCAGCAGCCTAAGCGGGAGGGTGGGACAGTACTTC
CASSLSGRVGQYF
>TRBV5-1|NA|TRBJ1-1|NA
TGCGCCAGCAGCTCGGACCTCCGAGGGACTGAAGCTTTCTTT
CASSSDLRGTEAFF